What follows are 30 T cell receptor beta chains derived from one specimen sequenced in a study of shared clonotypes between healthy human individuals. The data were produced by immunoSEQ multiplex PCR, yet TCRdb's version contains in-frame clones alone and is incomplete. This table has under 600,000 clones, 95% to 98% appearing once. In the naive CD8 group, cells lacked CD45RO and were positively selected for CCR7, so terminally differentiated effector memory CD45RA+ cells were left out. Source material: naive CD8+ T cells sorted from blood. Receptors originate from a young man in good health.

The genes are TRBV11-2 and TRBJ2-1; 7 bases match TRBD1. There are 18 residues in the CDR3. The germline CDR1 and CDR2 sequences are SGHAT and FQNNGV. V trimming: 7 bases; J trimming: 2 bases; junction bases outside the gene matches: 17. CDR3 sequence reads: CASTPLGPQTGPYNEQFF. The CDR3 DNA follows: TGTGCCAGCACCCCGTTGGGTCCTCAGACAGGGCCCTACAATGAGCAGTTCTTC.

The rearrangement uses TRBV5-1 and TRBJ1-4; 9 positions match TRBD1. V trimming: 3 bases; J trimming: 1 base; junction bases outside the gene matches: 4. This CDR3 comprises 16 residues. Germline V gene data show CDR1 as SGHRS and CDR2 as YFSETQ. The CDR3 DNA is TGCGCCAGCAGCTGGGACAGGGAGGAAACTAATGAAAAACTGTTTTTT. Translated: CASSWDREETNEKLFF.

J is TRBJ1-2 and V is TRBV7-9; the D is unclear. The CDR3 is 13 amino acids. Trimming took 4 bases from V and 0 from J, leaving 6 bases between them. From germline, CDR1 is SEHNR and CDR2 FQNEAQ (reference sequence). This CDR3 reads CASSSTSNYGYTF. The CDR3 coding sequence is TGTGCCAGCAGCTCCACTTCTAACTATGGCTACACCTTC.

The rearrangement uses TRBV27 and TRBJ2-7, with TRBD2 matching 8 bases. Losses at the gene ends were 6 bases for V and 3 bases for J; bases not matched to a gene: 4. The CDR3 consists of 13 residues. From germline, CDR1 is MNHEY and CDR2 SMNVEV (reference sequence). The DNA for the CDR3 is TGTGCCAGCAGCCGCGGGGGGTACTACGAGCAGTACTTC. It codes for CASSRGGYYEQYF.

The rearrangement links TRBV29-1 to TRBJ2-3; D is perhaps TRBD2 (5 bases). V lost 8 bases and J lost 4, with 10 bases in between. This CDR3 is built from 11 residues. Per germline, CDR1 SQVTM and CDR2 ANQGSEA. The DNA of the CDR3 is TGCAGCTCTGAGGGCGCAGATACGCAGTATTTT. Translation: CSSEGADTQYF.

The chain carries TRBV28 and TRBJ2-1, with 9 bases identical to TRBD1. CDR1 MDHEN and CDR2 SYDVKM come from the germline V gene. CDR3 length equals 17 residues. Trimming took 4 bases from V and 2 from J; bases not matched to a gene: 9. DNA for the CDR3: TGTGCCAGCAGTTCCCTCCGGACAGGGGCTACCTACAATGAGCAGTTCTTC. As protein: CASSSLRTGATYNEQFF.

Remarks on this clone: This same CDR3 is encoded by further DNA sequences in the sample. The CDR3 loop is CASSLGGEQYF. In DNA, the CDR3 is TGTGCCAGCAGTCTGGGGGGGGAGCAGTACTTC. The V call is TRBV27, the J call TRBJ2-7; 7 bases match TRBD2. This CDR3 spans 11 amino acids. The germline CDR1 and CDR2 sequences are MNHEY and SMNVEV (reference sequence). V trimming: 5 bases; J trimming: 7 bases; junction bases outside the gene matches: 2.

The rearrangement joins TRBV19 to TRBJ1-5; TRBD1 aligns across 8 bases. Germline V gives CDR1 LNHDA, CDR2 SQIVND (reference sequence). The CDR3 contains 15 residues. With 4 bases clipped from V and 5 bases from J, the junction kept 7 bases outside the gene matches. CDR3 loop: CASSTWTGRDQPQHF. CDR3 DNA sequence: TGTGCCAGTAGTACTTGGACAGGGAGGGATCAGCCCCAGCATTTT. Filled out from reference TRBV19 and TRBJ1-5, the complete variable domain reads DGGITQSPKYLFRKEGQNVTLSCEQNLNHDAMYWYRQDPGQGLRLIYYSQIVNDFQKGDIAEGYSVSREKKESFPLTVTSAQKNPTAFYLCASSTWTGRDQPQHFGDGTRLSIL.

The rearrangement joins TRBV11-2 to TRBJ2-5; possibly TRBD2 for D (6 bases). Germline V gene lookup returns CDR1 SGHAT and CDR2 FQNNGV. Trimming left V 4 bases short and J 0 bases short, with 9 bases between. The CDR3 is 14 amino acids. The CDR3 protein is CASSSSEYQETQYF. The CDR3 region has the DNA TGTGCCAGCAGCTCTAGCGAGTACCAAGAGACCCAGTACTTC.

CDR3 nucleotides: TGTGCCTGGACCCACGGGCCCAACTACGAGCAGTACTTC. Its protein is CAWTHGPNYEQYF. The genes are TRBV30 and TRBJ2-7; D not resolved. The CDR3 extends over 13 amino acids. V was cut by 4 bases and J by 3 bases, with 13 bases left in between. Germline V gives CDR1 GTSNPN, CDR2 SVGIG (reference sequence).

This chain uses TRBV6-1 with TRBJ2-7; 7 bases align to TRBD1. V shed 4 bases and J 2 bases; nucleotides not matched to a gene: 5. This CDR3 contains 14 residues. Germline CDR1 reads MNHNS; CDR2 reads SASEGT. The CDR3 loop is CASSVRQGTYEQYF. Here the CDR3 DNA reads TGTGCCAGCAGTGTTCGACAGGGAACCTACGAGCAGTACTTC.

This rearrangement joins TRBV4-2 to TRBJ1-5; D is uncertain. Germline V gives CDR1 LGHNA, CDR2 YNFKEQ. V was clipped by 5 bases and J by 5 bases, with 7 bases between them. The CDR3 loop spans 12 amino acids. The CDR3 bases are TGTGCCAGCAGCGACGGGGATCAGCCCCAGCATTTT. Protein: CASSDGDQPQHF.

This rearrangement joins TRBV7-6 to TRBJ2-3, with 14 bases that match TRBD2. Germline CDR1 SGHVS, CDR2 FNYEAQ. V trimming: 5 bases; J trimming: 5 bases; junction bases outside the gene matches: 9. The CDR3 length is 17 residues. The DNA for the CDR3 is TGTGCCAGCAGCGAGACTAGCGGGAGGGCCGGGGTAGATACGCAGTATTTT. Translated, it gives CASSETSGRAGVDTQYF. The complete variable domain, with remaining parts taken from reference TRBV7-6 and TRBJ2-3, reads GAGVSQSPRYKVTKRGQDVALRCDPISGHVSLYWYRQALGQGPEFLTYFNYEAQQDKSGLPNDRFSAERPEGSISTLTIQRTEQRDSAMYRCASSETSGRAGVDTQYFGPGTRLTVL.

The V and J genes are TRBV11-1 and TRBJ2-7; 9 nucleotides line up with TRBD2. This CDR3 comprises 16 residues. Trimming removed 1 base from V and 1 base from J; junction bases left unmatched: 5. CDR1 and CDR2 (germline): SGHAT, FQDESV (reference sequence). The CDR3 protein is CASSLVPAGGSYEQYF. The DNA for the CDR3 is TGTGCCAGCAGCTTAGTGCCAGCGGGAGGTTCCTACGAGCAGTACTTC.

The rearrangement uses TRBV7-2 and TRBJ2-1; 9 bases map to TRBD2. The V and J ends lost 6 bases and 7 bases, in that order; junction bases with no gene match: 16. Germline V CDR1 and CDR2: SGHTA, FQGNSA. CDR3 size: 17 residues. CDR3: CASRPPGLASSGNEQFF. In DNA form, the CDR3 reads TGTGCCAGCAGACCTCCGGGACTAGCTTCCAGCGGGAATGAGCAGTTCTTC.

The chain uses TRBV28 and TRBJ1-2, with D possibly TRBD1 on 5 matching bases. The CDR3 sequence is 14 residues long. The germline V and J ends were trimmed by 5 bases and 5 bases, with 15 bases remaining between them. The germline V gene encodes CDR1 MDHEN and CDR2 SYDVKM. The DNA for the CDR3 is TGTGCCAGCAGTCGTACACAGGCTCCATATGGCTACACCTTC. Its protein product is CASSRTQAPYGYTF.

Details on this clone: Other DNA variants within this sample encode the same CDR3. This chain links TRBV2 with TRBJ1-1; D remains unclear. The CDR3 spans 13 residues. In germline, CDR1 is SNHLY, CDR2 FYNNEI. The V gene lost 5 bases and the J gene lost 1 base, with 8 bases spanning the gap. The CDR3 here is CASSQGWNTEAFF. Written as DNA, the CDR3 is TGTGCCAGCAGTCAAGGGTGGAACACTGAAGCTTTCTTT.

This chain links TRBV5-1 with TRBJ1-3, with TRBD1 matching 8 bases. The CDR3 covers 15 residues. Germline assignment: CDR1 SGHRS and CDR2 YFSETQ. The V and J ends lost 4 bases and 2 bases, in that order; junction bases with no gene match: 5. The CDR3 reads CASSPRGQAGNTIYF. DNA for the CDR3: TGCGCCAGCAGCCCGAGGGGACAGGCTGGAAACACCATATATTTT.

The rearrangement uses TRBV11-3 and TRBJ2-2; 8 bases agree with TRBD2. V shed 4 bases, J shed 4 bases, and the junction held 11 bases outside the gene matches. Germline loops: CDR1 SGHNT, CDR2 YENEEA. The CDR3 sequence is 17 residues long. CDR3 DNA sequence: TGTGCCAGCAGCTGGGACCCCATGCTAGCGGGCACCGGGGAGCTGTTTTTT. This translates into CASSWDPMLAGTGELFF.

This clone was seen a single time. J is TRBJ1-5 and V is TRBV21-1. TRBV21-1 is labeled a pseudogene. This CDR3 is built from 18 residues. The CDR3 DNA reads as TGTGCCAGCAGCAAAAGCGAAAGGGTTTGGCAGAGAGATCAGCCCCAGCATTTT. Protein sequence: CASSKSERVWQRDQPQHF.

J is TRBJ2-1 and V is TRBV5-1; the D gene is possibly TRBD2 (6 bases). The CDR3 extends over 15 amino acids. V lost 1 base to trimming and J lost 7 bases, with 15 bases between them. From germline, CDR1 is SGHRS and CDR2 YFSETQ. The CDR3 region has the DNA TGCGCCAGCAGCTTGAAACTAGCCGGGGGTAATGAGCAGTTCTTC. As protein: CASSLKLAGGNEQFF.

This chain connects TRBV11-2 to TRBJ1-1; D unresolved. CDR1 and CDR2 from the germline V gene are SGHAT and FQNNGV. The CDR3 has 13 residues. The germline V and J ends were trimmed by 5 bases and 0 bases, with 7 bases remaining between them. CDR3 loop: CASSEGMNTEAFF. The CDR3 coding sequence is TGTGCCAGCAGCGAAGGAATGAACACTGAAGCTTTCTTT.

The chain recombines TRBV4-1 with TRBJ2-1; 9 nucleotides match TRBD2. In germline, CDR1 is MGHRA, CDR2 YSYEKL. The CDR3 is 14 residues long. With 4 bases clipped from V and 7 bases from J, the junction kept 5 bases outside the gene matches. CDR3 in DNA: TGCGCCAGCAGCCCCCTTAGCGGGAGTAATGAGCAGTTCTTC. Translating gives CASSPLSGSNEQFF.

V gene TRBV6-5 combines with J gene TRBJ1-1; D is perhaps TRBD1 (5 bases). The V end lost 2 bases, the J end lost 3 bases, and 13 bases lay between the germline ends. The CDR3 loop spans 15 amino acids. CDR1 and CDR2 (germline): MNHEY, SVGAGI. As DNA, the CDR3 is TGTGCCAGCAGTTACCTCAGGGTGGGGGACACTGAAGCTTTCTTT. The encoded protein is CASSYLRVGDTEAFF.

This clone occurred once. The V gene is TRBV5-8, the J gene TRBJ2-7; weak D call: TRBD2 (7 bases). The CDR3 is made up of 19 amino acids. The germline CDR1 and CDR2 sequences are SGHTS and YDEGEE. V was shortened by 0 bases and J by 0 bases, with 22 bases between the two germline ends. CDR3 amino acids: CASSLDALVGGASSYEQYF. CDR3 DNA: TGTGCCAGCAGCTTGGATGCATTGGTAGGGGGGGCTAGCTCCTACGAGCAGTACTTC.

The chain employs TRBV15 and TRBJ2-1; D might be TRBD1 (6 bases). The V gene lost 3 bases and the J gene lost 5 bases, with 14 bases spanning the gap. The CDR3 covers 15 residues. Germline loops: CDR1 LNHNV, CDR2 YYDKDF (reference sequence). The CDR3 nucleotides are TGTGCCACCAGCAGGGAAGGACAGAGTGACAATGAGCAGTTCTTC. Its translation is CATSREGQSDNEQFF.

CDR3 nucleotide sequence: TGCGCCAGCAGCCAAGAGGCAGGGGACAATCAGCCCCAGCATTTT. Translating gives CASSQEAGDNQPQHF. The chain couples TRBV4-1 to TRBJ1-5, with TRBD1 as a possible D gene (6 bases). The CDR3 totals 15 residues. CDR1 MGHRA and CDR2 YSYEKL come from the germline V gene. The germline V and J ends were trimmed by 0 bases and 3 bases, with 9 bases remaining between them.

The V gene is TRBV27, the J gene TRBJ1-2, with no clear D. Germline-derived CDR1 and CDR2 are MNHEY and SMNVEV (reference sequence). The V gene lost 4 bases and the J gene lost 0 bases, with 15 bases spanning the gap. CDR3 length: 16 residues. Here the CDR3 reads CASSSSPAPPNYGYTF. As DNA, the CDR3 is TGTGCCAGCAGTTCGTCGCCGGCACCACCTAACTATGGCTACACCTTC.

The CDR3 spells CASSPYRSSGNTIYF. CDR3 bases: TGCGCCAGCAGTCCATACAGGTCCTCTGGAAACACCATATATTTT. V usage is TRBV4-1 and J usage is TRBJ1-3; weak D call: TRBD1 (5 bases). The CDR3 extends over 15 amino acids. Germline V lookup: CDR1 MGHRA, CDR2 YSYEKL. The V and J ends lost 6 bases and 0 bases respectively, with 12 bases between them.

The chain uses TRBV7-9 and TRBJ2-6, with unresolved D. Trimming stripped 5 bases from V and 3 bases from J, with 11 bases between. Germline CDR1 reads SEHNR; CDR2 reads FQNEAQ (reference sequence). This CDR3 is 15 amino acids long. The CDR3 region has the DNA TGTGCCAGCAGCATATGGGAAGGTGGGGCCAACGTCCTGACTTTC. Residues: CASSIWEGGANVLTF.